Reported below is one TCR beta chain. What it recognizes is unknown. Unique molecular identifiers were used in preparing the TCRbeta library. MiXCR, applied by TCRdb to the PCR reads, yields one record per CDR3 protein. The sample consists of about 500,000 distinct CDR3 sequences, approximately 10% of them appearing once. This record belongs to a study of T-cell reconstitution after alpha-beta-depleted transplantation in children. Study-level results: Newly produced T cells mostly provided counts and TCRbeta diversity after one year, as hyperexpanded clones declined.

V lost 5 bases to trimming and J lost 3 bases, with 14 bases between them. Germline values: CDR1 DFQATT, CDR2 SNEGSKA (reference sequence). The CDR3 totals 13 residues. The source material was PBMCs, mostly from graft donor cells, sampled 180 days after TCRalphabeta/CD19-depleted stem cell transplant. The sequence was obtained from a female patient aged 2 to 10 who had a stem cell transplant for aplastic anemia, so the T cells may come from the graft donor. The chain carries TRBV20-1 and TRBJ2-7; no definite D call. In nucleotides, the CDR3 is TGCAGTGCTCGGACCTTCCTAAACTACGAGCAGTACTTC. Translated: CSARTFLNYEQYF.